This entry concerns a single T cell receptor (beta chain). Its specificity is not known. Terminally differentiated effector memory CD45RA+ cells were excluded from the naive CD8 cells, which were CD45RO-negative and positively selected for CCR7. Caucasian adults residing in Nashville, Tennessee made up all the donors. This sample is drawn from a study of shared clonotypes between healthy human individuals. CDR3 length: 14 residues. V was trimmed by 3 bases and J by 9 bases, leaving 17 bases between them. The germline gives CDR1 SEHNR, CDR2 FQNEAQ (reference sequence). The protocol was immunoSEQ multiplex PCR, while the TCRdb copy is restricted to in-frame clones and leaves out a portion. Counted here are roughly 2,000,000 clones, 93% occurring once; the ten biggest clones make up roughly 1.7%. Overall study findings and caveats: Non-shared clonotypes had lower generation probabilities than those shared by all four donors. Blood was the sole source, and tissue repertoires probably differ.

The genes are TRBV7-9 and TRBJ2-5; D not certain. The sequenced sample consisted of naive CD8+ T cells from PBMCs. This sequence originates from a man between 18 and 35 years old in good health. Some clones in this sample may be carry-over from other donors' samples. The CDR3 protein is CASSFPGGETSQYF. DNA for the CDR3: TGTGCCAGCAGCTTCCCCGGCGGAGAGACGTCCCAGTACTTC.